This T cell receptor (beta chain) was obtained from a study of OX40 agonist ivuxolimab in advanced cancers. At the level of the study: Two cutaneous melanoma patients and one hepatocellular carcinoma patient, three in all, had partial responses. Points from the study as a whole: The study observed clonal expansion of CD4+ and CD8+ blood T cells by week 6 at 0.1 to 3.0 mg/kg.

Germline V gene data show CDR1 as GTSNPN and CDR2 as SVGIG (reference sequence). The CDR3 length is 11 residues. The germline V and J ends were trimmed by 0 bases and 3 bases, with 3 bases remaining between them. On this clone itself: The antigen is not known.

The protocol was immunoSEQ multiplex PCR, while the TCRdb copy is restricted to in-frame clones and leaves out a portion. The table has approximately 19,000 clones, over 75% seen once. Sequenced here: CD4+ or CD8+ T cells sorted from blood, sampled in a trial of the OX40 agonist ivuxolimab. This sequence was found in an adult with an advanced solid tumor such as melanoma, head and neck, liver or kidney cancer. The rearrangement uses TRBV30 and TRBJ2-7; D is undetermined. The CDR3, as DNA: TGTGCCTGGAGTGTACACTACGAGCAGTACTTC. Translating gives CAWSVHYEQYF.